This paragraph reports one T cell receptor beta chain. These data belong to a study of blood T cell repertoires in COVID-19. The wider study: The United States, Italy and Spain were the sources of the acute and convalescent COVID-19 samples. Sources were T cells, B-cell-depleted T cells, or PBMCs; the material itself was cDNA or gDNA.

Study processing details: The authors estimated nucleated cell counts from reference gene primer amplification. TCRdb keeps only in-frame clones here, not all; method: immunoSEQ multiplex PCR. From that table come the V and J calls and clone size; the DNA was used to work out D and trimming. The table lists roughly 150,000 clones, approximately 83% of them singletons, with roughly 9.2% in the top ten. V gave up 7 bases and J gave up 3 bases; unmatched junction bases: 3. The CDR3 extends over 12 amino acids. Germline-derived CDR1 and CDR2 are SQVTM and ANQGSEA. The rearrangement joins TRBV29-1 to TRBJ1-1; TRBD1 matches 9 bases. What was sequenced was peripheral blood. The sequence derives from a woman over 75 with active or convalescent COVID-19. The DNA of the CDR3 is TGCAGCGGGGACAGGGATCACACTGAAGCTTTCTTT. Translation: CSGDRDHTEAFF.